This T cell receptor beta chain was identified in a study of cytomegalovirus exposure and HLA in healthy donors. For the study at large: An early release of data contained about 85 million unique TCRs, which came from HLA-typed donors.

The CDR3 spans 12 residues. Per germline, CDR1 SEHNR and CDR2 FQNEAQ (reference sequence). The PCR ran on 60 Vbeta and 13 Jbeta primers. TCRdb keeps only in-frame clones here, not all; method: immunoSEQ multiplex PCR. The table includes roughly 80,000 clones, around 60% detected once. Study-wide findings and caveats: Reported findings show TCR beta sequences accurately forecast HLA-A and HLA-B alleles in most subjects. Upon later analysis, TCR association rates were observed to vary by HLA locus, being highest for DRB1 and lowest for HLA-C. In an earlier analysis, in 540 or so donors, most V segments appeared productive either ~87% or ~30% of the time.

With regard to this clone: Its antigen is still unknown. One junction end disagrees with the germline gene, perhaps due to a read error.

This receptor was taken from a male donor in good health and CMV-seropositive. The rearrangement uses TRBV7-9 and TRBJ1-1; D unresolved. The sequenced material came from PBMCs. CDR3 sequence: CSSSFMNTEAFF. In nucleotides, the CDR3 is TGTTCCAGCAGCTTTATGAACACTGAAGCTTTCTTT. Full variable domain (missing parts from reference TRBV7-9 and TRBJ1-1): DTGVSQNPRHKITKRGQNVTFRCDPISEHNRLYWYRQTLGQGPEFLTYFQNEAQLEKSRLLSDRFSAERPKGSFSTLEIQRTEQGDSAMYLCSSSFMNTEAFFGQGTRLTVV.